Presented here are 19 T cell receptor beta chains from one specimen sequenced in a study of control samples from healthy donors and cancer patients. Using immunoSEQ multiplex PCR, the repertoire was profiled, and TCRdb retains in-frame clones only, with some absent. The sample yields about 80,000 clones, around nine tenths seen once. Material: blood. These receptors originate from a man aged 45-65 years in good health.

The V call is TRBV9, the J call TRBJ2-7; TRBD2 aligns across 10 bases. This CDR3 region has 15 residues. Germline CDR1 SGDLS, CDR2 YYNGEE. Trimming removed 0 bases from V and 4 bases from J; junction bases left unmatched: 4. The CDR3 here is CASSVGASGGYEQYF. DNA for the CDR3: TGTGCCAGCAGCGTAGGAGCTAGCGGGGGTTACGAGCAGTACTTC.

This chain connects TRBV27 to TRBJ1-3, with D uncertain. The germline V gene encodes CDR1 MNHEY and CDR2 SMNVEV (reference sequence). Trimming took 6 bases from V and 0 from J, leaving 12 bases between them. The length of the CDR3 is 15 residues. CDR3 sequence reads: CASSPGRLSGNTIYF. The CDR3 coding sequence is TGTGCCAGCAGCCCCGGACGGCTCTCTGGAAACACCATATATTTT.

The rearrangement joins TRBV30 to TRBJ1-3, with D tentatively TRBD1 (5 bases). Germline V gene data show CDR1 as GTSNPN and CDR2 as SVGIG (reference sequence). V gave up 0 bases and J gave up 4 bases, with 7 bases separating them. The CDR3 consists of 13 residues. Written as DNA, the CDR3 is TGTGCCTGGAGTGTGGGGGAAGGAAACACCATATATTTT. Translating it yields CAWSVGEGNTIYF. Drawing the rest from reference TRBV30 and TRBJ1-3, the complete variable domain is SQTIHQWPATLVQPVGSPLSLECTVEGTSNPNLYWYRQAAGRGLQLLFYSVGIGQISSEVPQNLSASRPQDRQFILSSKKLLLSDSGFYLCAWSVGEGNTIYFGEGSWLTVV.

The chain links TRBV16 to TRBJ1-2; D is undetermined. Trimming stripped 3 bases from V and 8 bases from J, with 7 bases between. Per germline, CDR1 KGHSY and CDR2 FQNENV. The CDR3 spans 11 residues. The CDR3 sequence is CASSQEQGYTF. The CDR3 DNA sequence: TGTGCCAGCAGCCAGGAGCAGGGCTACACCTTC.

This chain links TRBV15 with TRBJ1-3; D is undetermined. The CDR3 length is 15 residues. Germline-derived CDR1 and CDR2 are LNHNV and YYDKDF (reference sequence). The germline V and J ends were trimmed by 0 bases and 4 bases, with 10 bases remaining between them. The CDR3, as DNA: TGTGCCACCAGCAGAGATCGGGTGGGAGGAAACACCATATATTTT. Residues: CATSRDRVGGNTIYF.

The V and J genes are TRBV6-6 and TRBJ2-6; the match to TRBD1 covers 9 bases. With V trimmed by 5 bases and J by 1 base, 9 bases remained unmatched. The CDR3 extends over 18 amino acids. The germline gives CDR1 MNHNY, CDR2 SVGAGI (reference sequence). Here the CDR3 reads CASSPTGTGRSGANVLTF. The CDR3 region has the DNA TGTGCCAGCAGTCCTACCGGGACAGGGAGGTCTGGGGCCAACGTCCTGACTTTC.

The CDR3 region is CASSHGLAGGRGETQYF. CDR3 DNA sequence: TGTGCCAGCAGCCACGGACTAGCGGGGGGACGGGGAGAGACCCAGTACTTC. This chain uses TRBV7-7 with TRBJ2-5; 14 bases match TRBD2. The CDR3 loop spans 17 amino acids. V lost 5 bases, J lost 4 bases, and 9 bases stayed unmatched. CDR1 and CDR2 (germline): SSHAT, FNYEAQ (reference sequence).

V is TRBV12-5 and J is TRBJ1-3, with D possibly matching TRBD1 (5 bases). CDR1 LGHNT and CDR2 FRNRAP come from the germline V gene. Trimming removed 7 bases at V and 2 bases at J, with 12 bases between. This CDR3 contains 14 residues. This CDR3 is CASAREGTGNTIYF. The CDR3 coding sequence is TGTGCTAGTGCCCGAGAGGGGACTGGAAACACCATATATTTT.

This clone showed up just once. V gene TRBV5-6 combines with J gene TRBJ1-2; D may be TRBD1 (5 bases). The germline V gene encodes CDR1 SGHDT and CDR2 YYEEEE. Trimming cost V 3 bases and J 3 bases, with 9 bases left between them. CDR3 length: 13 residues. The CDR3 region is CASSSDTYYGYTF. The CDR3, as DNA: TGTGCCAGCAGCTCGGACACCTACTATGGCTACACCTTC.

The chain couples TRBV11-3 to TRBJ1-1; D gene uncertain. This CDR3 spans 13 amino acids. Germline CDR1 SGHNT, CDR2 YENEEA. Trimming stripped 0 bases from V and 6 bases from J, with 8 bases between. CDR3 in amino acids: CASSLEPGPEAFF. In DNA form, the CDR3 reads TGTGCCAGCAGCTTAGAGCCGGGTCCTGAAGCTTTCTTT.

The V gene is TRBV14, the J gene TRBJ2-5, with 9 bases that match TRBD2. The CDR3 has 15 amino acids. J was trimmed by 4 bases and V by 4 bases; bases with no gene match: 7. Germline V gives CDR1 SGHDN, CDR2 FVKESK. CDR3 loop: CASSRRTSAAETQYF. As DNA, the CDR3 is TGTGCCAGCAGCCGACGGACTAGCGCCGCAGAGACCCAGTACTTC.

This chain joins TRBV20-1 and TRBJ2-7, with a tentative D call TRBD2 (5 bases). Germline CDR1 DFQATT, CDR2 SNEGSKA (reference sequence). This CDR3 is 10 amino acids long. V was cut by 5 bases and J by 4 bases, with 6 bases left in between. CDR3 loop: CSAGEYEQYF. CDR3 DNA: TGCAGTGCTGGGGAGTACGAGCAGTACTTC.

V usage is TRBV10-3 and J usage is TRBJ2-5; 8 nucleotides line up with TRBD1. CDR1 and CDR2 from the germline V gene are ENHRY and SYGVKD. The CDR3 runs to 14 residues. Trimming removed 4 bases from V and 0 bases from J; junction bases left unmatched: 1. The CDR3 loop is CAISGQGYQETQYF. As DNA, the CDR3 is TGTGCCATCAGTGGACAGGGGTACCAAGAGACCCAGTACTTC.

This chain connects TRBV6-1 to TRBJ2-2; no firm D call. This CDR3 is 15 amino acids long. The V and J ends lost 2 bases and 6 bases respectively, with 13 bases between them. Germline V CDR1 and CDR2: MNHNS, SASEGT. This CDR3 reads CASSEIPGASGELFF. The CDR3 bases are TGTGCCAGCAGTGAAATTCCAGGAGCCTCCGGGGAGCTGTTTTTT.

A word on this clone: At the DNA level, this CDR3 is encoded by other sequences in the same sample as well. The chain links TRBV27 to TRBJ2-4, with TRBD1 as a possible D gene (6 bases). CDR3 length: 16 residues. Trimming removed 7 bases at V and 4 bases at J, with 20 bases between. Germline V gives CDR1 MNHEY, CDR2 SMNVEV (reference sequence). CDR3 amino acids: CASKPRTEGGKNIQYF. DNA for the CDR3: TGTGCCAGCAAACCCCGGACAGAGGGTGGTAAAAACATTCAGTACTTC.

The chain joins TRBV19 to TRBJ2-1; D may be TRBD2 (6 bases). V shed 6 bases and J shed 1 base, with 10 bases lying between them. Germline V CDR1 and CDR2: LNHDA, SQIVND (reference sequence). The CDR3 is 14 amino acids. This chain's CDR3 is CASSTSGSYNEQFF. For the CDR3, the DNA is TGTGCCAGTAGCACAAGCGGGTCCTACAATGAGCAGTTCTTC.

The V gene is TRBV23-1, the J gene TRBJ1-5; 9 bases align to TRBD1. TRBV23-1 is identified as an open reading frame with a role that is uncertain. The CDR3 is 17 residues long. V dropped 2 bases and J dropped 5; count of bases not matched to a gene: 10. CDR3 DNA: TGCGCCAGCAGTCAAAAAAAACAGGGGGCGACAGATCAGCCCCAGCATTTT. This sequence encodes CASSQKKQGATDQPQHF.

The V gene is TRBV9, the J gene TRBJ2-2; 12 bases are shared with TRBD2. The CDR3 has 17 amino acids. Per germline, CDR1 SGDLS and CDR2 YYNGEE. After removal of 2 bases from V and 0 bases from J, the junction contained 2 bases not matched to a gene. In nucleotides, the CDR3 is TGTGCCAGCAGCGTCAGACTAGCGGGGGCGAACACCGGGGAGCTGTTTTTT. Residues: CASSVRLAGANTGELFF.

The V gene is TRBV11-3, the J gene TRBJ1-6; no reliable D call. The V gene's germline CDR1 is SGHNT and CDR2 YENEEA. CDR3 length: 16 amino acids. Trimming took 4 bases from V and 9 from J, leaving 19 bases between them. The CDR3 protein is CASSSFMTGYGSPLHF. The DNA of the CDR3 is TGTGCCAGCAGCTCTTTTATGACGGGGTATGGTTCACCCCTCCACTTT.